The rows below give T cell receptor beta chains drawn from one sample of a study of cytomegalovirus exposure and HLA in healthy donors. Method: immunoSEQ multiplex PCR; TCRdb's copy keeps in-frame clones and lacks some. The sample has 150,000 to 200,000 clones, about 80% seen once. Sequenced material: PBMCs. The source is a man between 35 and 55 years old in good health and CMV-seronegative. Both conserved end residues are part of each CDR3. The order of the fields is V gene, J gene, CDR3 length, CDR3 protein.

V: TRBV13
J: TRBJ2-1
length: 16
CDR3: CASSLVRLAGNHEQFF

V: TRBV7-9
J: TRBJ1-1
length: 13
CDR3: CASSLRQNTEAFF

V: TRBV4-3
J: TRBJ1-1
length: 13
CDR3: CASGWDRGFVAFF

V: TRBV27
J: TRBJ1-2
length: 12
CDR3: CASRTGGYGYTF

V: TRBV27
J: TRBJ2-7
length: 14
CDR3: CASSPYPGGYEQYF

V: TRBV5-1
J: TRBJ2-1
length: 15
CDR3: CASSLQGGSYNEQFF

V: TRBV25-1
J: TRBJ1-5
length: 14
CDR3: CASSEQNIGQPQHF

V: TRBV19
J: TRBJ1-2
length: 18
CDR3: CASSIEGPGRSRTYGYTF

V: TRBV11-2
J: TRBJ2-7
length: 16
CDR3: CASSFMLTSGRGVQYF

V: TRBV2
J: TRBJ2-1
length: 18
CDR3: CASSQSGTSGSSYNEQFF

V: TRBV5-1
J: TRBJ2-7
length: 12
CDR3: CASSLSGYEQYF

V: TRBV27
J: TRBJ2-3
length: 16
CDR3: CASSKLAGDFTDTQYF

V: TRBV19
J: TRBJ1-5
length: 11
CDR3: CASSYGQTQHF

V: TRBV5-4
J: TRBJ2-7
length: 11
CDR3: CASSFKTEQYF

V: TRBV7-2
J: TRBJ2-7
length: 12
CDR3: CASSRDFYEQYF